Listed below are T cell receptor beta chains from one sample, sequenced in a study of cytomegalovirus exposure and HLA in healthy donors. Some clones are missing from TCRdb's copy, which holds only in-frame ones; the method was immunoSEQ multiplex PCR. The listing records some 76,000 clones. The sequenced sample consisted of PBMCs. The source of these receptors is a boy aged 5-17 years in good health and CMV-seronegative. CDR3s include the opening cysteine and the closing phenylalanine or tryptophan. The order of the fields is CDR3 DNA, CDR3 protein, V gene, J gene, D gene. The D gene is left open where the match is weak.

DNA: TGTGCCACCAGCAGAGTTGATGGCAGCAATCAGCCCCAGCATTTT; CDR3: CATSRVDGSNQPQHF; V: TRBV15; J: TRBJ1-5; D: .
DNA: TGTGCCAGCAGCCAAGGCCAGGATTCCAAAGTAGCCAAAAACATTCAGTACTTC; CDR3: CASSQGQDSKVAKNIQYF; V: TRBV14; J: TRBJ2-4; D: .
DNA: TGTGCCAGCAGCCTGCGACAGGGCGGGGAAAAACTGTTTTTT; CDR3: CASSLRQGGEKLFF; V: TRBV7-6; J: TRBJ1-4; D: TRBD1
DNA: TGTGCCAGCAGCTCAGACCCTCACAGAGATTACACCTTC; CDR3: CASSSDPHRDYTF; V: TRBV11-1; J: TRBJ1-2; D: .
DNA: TGTGCCAGCAGCCCAAACGACAGGGTACTGACCGGGGAGCTGTTTTTT; CDR3: CASSPNDRVLTGELFF; V: TRBV7-3; J: TRBJ2-2; D: TRBD1
DNA: TGTGCCAGCAGCCCCGGCGGTCAGCCCCAGCATTTT; CDR3: CASSPGGQPQHF; V: TRBV6-5; J: TRBJ1-5; D: .
DNA: TGCAGCGTTGAAGATCTCCACTCAAACTCTGGAAACACCATATATTTT; CDR3: CSVEDLHSNSGNTIYF; V: TRBV29-1; J: TRBJ1-3; D: .
DNA: TGTGCCAGTAGTACCGGGACAGGCCTCTCCTACGAGCAGTACTTC; CDR3: CASSTGTGLSYEQYF; V: TRBV19; J: TRBJ2-7; D: TRBD1
DNA: TGCGCCAGTGGACATACCGGTAACTATGGCTACACCTTC; CDR3: CASGHTGNYGYTF; V: TRBV5-1; J: TRBJ1-2; D: .
DNA: TGCGCCAGCAGCCAAAGTGGGGCCGGGCTAGCGGGATACAATGAGCAGTTCTTC; CDR3: CASSQSGAGLAGYNEQFF; V: TRBV4-3; J: TRBJ2-1; D: TRBD2
DNA: TGCGCCAGCAGCGCTCAACAGGGATCCTTGAAGTATGGCTACACCTTC; CDR3: CASSAQQGSLKYGYTF; V: TRBV5-1; J: TRBJ1-2; D: .
DNA: TGCGCCAGCAGCCAAGCCGAACCGGGACAGGGAGGGAATGAGCAGTTCTTC; CDR3: CASSQAEPGQGGNEQFF; V: TRBV4-3; J: TRBJ2-1; D: TRBD1
DNA: TGTGCCAGCAGTTTGGGGCCGAAGGGGAATACGCAGTATTTT; CDR3: CASSLGPKGNTQYF; V: TRBV27; J: TRBJ2-3; D: .
DNA: TGCAGCGTGGGCTCAGAACTCTATGGCTACACCTTC; CDR3: CSVGSELYGYTF; V: TRBV29-1; J: TRBJ1-2; D: .
DNA: TGTGCCAGTAGCCGGGGACTGTACAATGAGCAGTTCTTC; CDR3: CASSRGLYNEQFF; V: TRBV19; J: TRBJ2-1; D: .
DNA: TGTGCCAGCAGCTTGGGGGATTGGGGGGGCGCCTATGGCTACACCTTC; CDR3: CASSLGDWGGAYGYTF; V: TRBV5-4; J: TRBJ1-2; D: .
DNA: TGTGCCAGCAGCGAACCCGGACTAGCGGGAACCTACGAGCAGTACTTC; CDR3: CASSEPGLAGTYEQYF; V: TRBV5-6; J: TRBJ2-7; D: TRBD2
DNA: TGTGCCAGCAGTGACCCGGAGGACTATGAGACCGGGGAGCTGTTTTTT; CDR3: CASSDPEDYETGELFF; V: TRBV2; J: TRBJ2-2; D: .
DNA: TGTGCCAGCAGTGACTCTACAGGGTCTGGAAACACCATATATTTT; CDR3: CASSDSTGSGNTIYF; V: TRBV6-5; J: TRBJ1-3; D: .
DNA: TGTGCCAGTAGTATAGACCCCGACACTGAAGCTTTCTTT; CDR3: CASSIDPDTEAFF; V: TRBV19; J: TRBJ1-1; D: .
DNA: TGTGCCGTCTCACAGGGGGCTATGACCGGGGAGCTGTTTTTT; CDR3: CAVSQGAMTGELFF; V: TRBV27; J: TRBJ2-2; D: TRBD1
DNA: TGTGCCAGCAGCTCCCTGGGGTTTAGCGGGAATCCCGATACGCAGTATTTT; CDR3: CASSSLGFSGNPDTQYF; V: TRBV11-2; J: TRBJ2-3; D: TRBD2
DNA: TGTGCCAGCAGTCCAAGGACAGCCGTATTTGCTTCGAACACTGAAGCTTTCTTT; CDR3: CASSPRTAVFASNTEAFF; V: TRBV2; J: TRBJ1-1; D: .
DNA: TGCGCCAGCAAGGCGAATAGCGGGATTCCGTACAATGAGCAGTTCTTC; CDR3: CASKANSGIPYNEQFF; V: TRBV5-1; J: TRBJ2-1; D: TRBD2
DNA: TGTGCCAGCAGCTCTCTCAATCAGCCCCAGCATTTT; CDR3: CASSSLNQPQHF; V: TRBV5-6; J: TRBJ1-5; D: .
DNA: TGTGCCAGCAGCTCCGGGACAACTATAAGCTACACCTTC; CDR3: CASSSGTTISYTF; V: TRBV25-1; J: TRBJ1-2; D: .
DNA: TGTGCCAGCAGCCCCGGCGGGGGGGACACCGGGGAGCTGTTTTTT; CDR3: CASSPGGGDTGELFF; V: TRBV9; J: TRBJ2-2; D: TRBD2
DNA: TGCGCCAGCAGCTTGGGACTAGCGGGGGGATCCACAGATACGCAGTATTTT; CDR3: CASSLGLAGGSTDTQYF; V: TRBV5-1; J: TRBJ2-3; D: TRBD2
DNA: TGTGCCAGCAGCGTAGGGCAGGGGCGCACTGAAGCTTTCTTT; CDR3: CASSVGQGRTEAFF; V: TRBV9; J: TRBJ1-1; D: .
DNA: TGTGCCAGCAGTGAGAGTTGGAGCACAGATACGCAGTATTTT; CDR3: CASSESWSTDTQYF; V: TRBV6-1; J: TRBJ2-3; D: .
DNA: TGCGCCAGCAGTTTAGGGGGGGACGAGCAGTACTTC; CDR3: CASSLGGDEQYF; V: TRBV5-1; J: TRBJ2-7; D: .
DNA: TGTGCCATCAGTGACGGGACAGCCTACTACGAGCAGTACTTC; CDR3: CAISDGTAYYEQYF; V: TRBV10-3; J: TRBJ2-7; D: TRBD1
DNA: TGTGCCAGCTCAGGGGGAGCCGAGCAGTACTTC; CDR3: CASSGGAEQYF; V: TRBV7-6; J: TRBJ2-7; D: TRBD1
DNA: TGTGCCAGCAGCTTTAGCTACAATGAGCAGTTCTTC; CDR3: CASSFSYNEQFF; V: TRBV13; J: TRBJ2-1; D: .
DNA: TGTGCCAGCAGCCTTACAGGGGGCACTGAAGCTTTCTTT; CDR3: CASSLTGGTEAFF; V: TRBV7-9; J: TRBJ1-1; D: TRBD1
DNA: TGTGCCAGCAGCTCATTAACTAGCGGGAGAAGGTACGAGCAGTACTTC; CDR3: CASSSLTSGRRYEQYF; V: TRBV11-2; J: TRBJ2-7; D: TRBD2
DNA: TGTGCCAGCAGCTCCCTGACGCGTGGAGCCTACGAGCAGTACTTC; CDR3: CASSSLTRGAYEQYF; V: TRBV11-2; J: TRBJ2-7; D: .
DNA: TGTGCCAGCAGCTCGGGACTAAATTGGGGCACAGATACGCAGTATTTT; CDR3: CASSSGLNWGTDTQYF; V: TRBV9; J: TRBJ2-3; D: TRBD2
DNA: TGTGCCAGCGCCCTGGGGCAGTTATTGAGCAACTATGGCTACACCTTC; CDR3: CASALGQLLSNYGYTF; V: TRBV5-4; J: TRBJ1-2; D: .
DNA: TGTGCCAGCAGCTTCCCGGACACCAGCTCCGACAATGAGCAGTTCTTC; CDR3: CASSFPDTSSDNEQFF; V: TRBV25-1; J: TRBJ2-1; D: .
DNA: TGTGCCAGCAGTGACAGGGGCTCTGGAAACACCATATATTTT; CDR3: CASSDRGSGNTIYF; V: TRBV7-8; J: TRBJ1-3; D: TRBD1
DNA: TGTGCCAGCAGCCTAGGGTCGACAGGGAGTTTCACTGAAGCTTTCTTT; CDR3: CASSLGSTGSFTEAFF; V: TRBV7-8; J: TRBJ1-1; D: TRBD1
DNA: TGTGCCAGCAGTCACAATACAGGCCCTGAAGCTTTCTTT; CDR3: CASSHNTGPEAFF; V: TRBV6-5; J: TRBJ1-1; D: .
DNA: TGTGCCAGCTCACCAGTAACGGCGGACTATGGCTACACCTTC; CDR3: CASSPVTADYGYTF; V: TRBV18; J: TRBJ1-2; D: .
DNA: TGTGCCAGCTCACCGCAGCGCGGGGCTGGAAACACCATATATTTT; CDR3: CASSPQRGAGNTIYF; V: TRBV18; J: TRBJ1-3; D: .
DNA: TGTGCCAGCAGTTTATCGGACAGGAGCAATCAGCCCCAGCATTTT; CDR3: CASSLSDRSNQPQHF; V: TRBV27; J: TRBJ1-5; D: TRBD1
DNA: TGTGCCAGTACCCTGGGACAGGGTAATGGCTACACCTTC; CDR3: CASTLGQGNGYTF; V: TRBV19; J: TRBJ1-2; D: TRBD1
DNA: TGTGCCAGCAGCCTTGTGACAGATAATTCACCCCTCCACTTT; CDR3: CASSLVTDNSPLHF; V: TRBV25-1; J: TRBJ1-6; D: .
DNA: TGCGCCAGCAGCTTGACCTTGGGACTAGCGGAGCAGTTCTTC; CDR3: CASSLTLGLAEQFF; V: TRBV5-1; J: TRBJ2-1; D: TRBD2
DNA: TGTGCCAGCAGCCAAACAGGGGGCAGGGGGAACACTGAAGCTTTCTTT; CDR3: CASSQTGGRGNTEAFF; V: TRBV7-9; J: TRBJ1-1; D: TRBD1
DNA: TGTGCCAGCAGCGTAGAGGCTAGCGGGGCCTTCTACGAGCAGTACTTC; CDR3: CASSVEASGAFYEQYF; V: TRBV9; J: TRBJ2-7; D: TRBD2
DNA: TGTGCCAGCAGTGATGGGCCCACAGGGGGCGGGGGCTTC; CDR3: CASSDGPTGGGGF; V: TRBV6-1; J: TRBJ2-7; D: TRBD1
DNA: TGTGCCAGCAGTTTGGGGACTAGCGGGGGTAACGAGCAGTACTTC; CDR3: CASSLGTSGGNEQYF; V: TRBV27; J: TRBJ2-7; D: TRBD2
DNA: TGCGCCAGCAGTGACAGGGATTTGGGTGAAAAACTGTTTTTT; CDR3: CASSDRDLGEKLFF; V: TRBV4-1; J: TRBJ1-4; D: TRBD1